This TCR beta chain was profiled in a study of blood T cell repertoires in COVID-19. The CDR3 runs to 18 residues. The V gene's germline CDR1 is LGHNA and CDR2 YSLEER. The trim removed 4 bases at V and 0 bases at J, leaving 15 bases unmatched. As processed by the authors: Reference gene primer amplification in the assay estimated nucleated cell counts. The data were produced by immunoSEQ multiplex PCR, yet TCRdb's version contains in-frame clones alone and is incomplete. V, J and clone size reflect that table, while D and trimming were determined from the DNA. Here the sample spans under 150,000 clones, 75% to 85% being singletons.

The rearrangement uses TRBV4-3 and TRBJ2-7, with TRBD1 matching over 7 bases. Sequencing used peripheral blood. This clonotype was sampled from a woman older than 75 with active or convalescent COVID-19. For the CDR3, the DNA is TGCGCCAGCAGCCGACAACCGATACGGGACAGTCCCTCCTACGAGCAGTACTTC. Its translation is CASSRQPIRDSPSYEQYF.